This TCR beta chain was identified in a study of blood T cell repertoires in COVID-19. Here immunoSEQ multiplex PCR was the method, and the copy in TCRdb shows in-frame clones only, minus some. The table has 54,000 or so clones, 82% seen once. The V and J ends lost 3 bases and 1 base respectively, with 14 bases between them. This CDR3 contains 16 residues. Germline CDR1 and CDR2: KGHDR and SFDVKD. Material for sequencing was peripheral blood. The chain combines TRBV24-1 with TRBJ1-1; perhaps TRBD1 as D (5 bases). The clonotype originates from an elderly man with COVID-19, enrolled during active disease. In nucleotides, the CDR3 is TGTGCCACCAGTGATACCAGTAGGGGCAAGAACACTGAAGCTTTCTTT. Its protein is CATSDTSRGKNTEAFF.